The 23 T cell receptor beta chains given below trace back to one sample, sequenced in a study of blood T cell repertoires in COVID-19. Assay used: immunoSEQ multiplex PCR; TCRdb lists only in-frame clones, some missing. The sample lists 40,000 to 45,000 clones, 89% occurring once. Sequencing was carried out using peripheral blood. The receptors were gathered from a man between 50 and 59 years old with active COVID-19.

The chain combines TRBV11-2 with TRBJ2-7; D possibly corresponds to TRBD1 (5 bases). The CDR3 covers 13 residues. The V gene's germline CDR1 is SGHAT and CDR2 FQNNGV. Trimming removed 1 base from V and 5 bases from J, with 9 bases in between. The CDR3 region is CASSLAQGNEQYF. As DNA, the CDR3 is TGTGCCAGCAGCTTAGCCCAGGGAAACGAGCAGTACTTC. Filled out from reference TRBV11-2 and TRBJ2-7, the complete variable domain reads EAGVAQSPRYKIIEKRQSVAFWCNPISGHATLYWYQQILGQGPKLLIQFQNNGVVDDSQLPKDRFSAERLKGVDSTLKIQPAKLEDSAVYLCASSLAQGNEQYFGPGTRLTVT.

The V gene is TRBV28, the J gene TRBJ1-2; D remains unclear. Germline V CDR1 and CDR2: MDHEN, SYDVKM. V was clipped by 4 bases and J by 7 bases, with 4 bases between them. There are 10 residues in the CDR3. In DNA, the CDR3 is TGTGCCAGCAGTTCTTTTGGCTACACCTTC. It is translated as CASSSFGYTF.

This clone was seen a single time. This chain uses TRBV30 with TRBJ2-7; D ambiguous. CDR3 length equals 15 residues. The V gene's germline CDR1 is GTSNPN and CDR2 SVGIG (reference sequence). Trimming cost V 1 base and J 3 bases, with 16 bases left between them. CDR3: CAWSDEETFFYEQYF. The CDR3 DNA is TGTGCCTGGAGTGACGAGGAAACCTTCTTCTACGAGCAGTACTTC.

The J gene is TRBJ2-7, the V gene TRBV18; D is possibly TRBD2 (5 bases). Trimming left V 2 bases short and J 0 bases short, with 8 bases between. The CDR3 covers 14 residues. The germline CDR1 and CDR2 sequences are KGHSH and LQKENI. For the CDR3, the DNA is TGTGCCAGCTCACCAGGAGGCGGCTCCTACGAGCAGTACTTC. This encodes CASSPGGGSYEQYF.

CDR3 bases: TGTGCCAGCAGACGACAGGGGAACACTGAAGCTTTCTTT. Protein sequence: CASRRQGNTEAFF. The V call is TRBV28, the J call TRBJ1-1, with TRBD1 matching over 7 bases. V gave up 6 bases and J gave up 1 base; unmatched junction bases: 2. From germline, CDR1 is MDHEN and CDR2 SYDVKM. The CDR3 covers 13 residues.

This clone was seen a single time. This chain joins TRBV30 and TRBJ2-7, with D perhaps TRBD1 (6 bases). This CDR3 is built from 14 residues. Germline V CDR1 and CDR2: GTSNPN, SVGIG (reference sequence). The V end was cut by 0 bases, the J end by 4 bases, with 13 bases between. CDR3 sequence: CAWSVSPGAYEQYF. CDR3 bases: TGTGCCTGGAGTGTCAGTCCAGGGGCTTACGAGCAGTACTTC.

This rearrangement joins TRBV28 to TRBJ1-1; the D is unclear. This CDR3 spans 10 amino acids. Deletions cut 2 bases from V and 13 bases from J, with 8 bases between. CDR1 is MDHEN, CDR2 SYDVKM, per germline. CDR3 loop: CASSLRVLFF. The CDR3 DNA follows: TGTGCCAGCAGTTTAAGAGTCCTTTTCTTT.

The chain carries TRBV7-2 and TRBJ2-5, with 11 bases fitting TRBD1. Germline V lookup: CDR1 SGHTA, CDR2 FQGNSA. Trimming at V came to 5 bases and at J to 3 bases, leaving 8 bases not matched to a gene. This CDR3 contains 16 residues. The CDR3, as DNA: TGTGCCAGCAGCCTAGGGACAGGGGGACGAGAAGAGACCCAGTACTTC. This translates into CASSLGTGGREETQYF.

The chain couples TRBV9 to TRBJ2-3, with a tentative D call TRBD2 (5 bases). CDR1 and CDR2 from the germline V gene are SGDLS and YYNGEE. Trimming cost V 2 bases and J 2 bases, with 9 bases left between them. This CDR3 region has 14 residues. The CDR3 spells CASSVDYYTDTQYF. Written as DNA, the CDR3 is TGTGCCAGCAGCGTCGACTATTACACAGATACGCAGTATTTT.

The V gene is TRBV18, the J gene TRBJ2-7; the D gene is possibly TRBD1 (6 bases). CDR1 and CDR2 from the germline V gene are KGHSH and LQKENI. V shed 2 bases and J shed 6 bases, with 14 bases lying between them. The CDR3 contains 14 residues. CDR3 residues: CASSPTTGFFEQYF. CDR3 nucleotides: TGTGCCAGCTCACCAACTACAGGGTTTTTCGAGCAGTACTTC.

The V call is TRBV6-5, the J call TRBJ2-7; 8 bases map to TRBD2. The germline gives CDR1 MNHEY, CDR2 SVGAGI. The CDR3 covers 13 residues. J was trimmed by 5 bases and V by 11 bases; bases with no gene match: 11. The CDR3: CALNRGGTDEQYF. Here the CDR3 DNA reads TGTGCCCTCAACCGGGGGGGGACCGACGAGCAGTACTTC.

The rearrangement uses TRBV9 and TRBJ1-2, with TRBD1 matching 7 bases. The germline gives CDR1 SGDLS, CDR2 YYNGEE. V shed 0 bases and J 4 bases; nucleotides not matched to a gene: 3. This CDR3 has 14 residues. CDR3 sequence reads: CASSVVDRVYGYTF. The CDR3 DNA reads TGTGCCAGCAGCGTAGTAGACAGGGTCTATGGCTACACCTTC.

This clone was observed a single time. The rearrangement joins TRBV19 to TRBJ2-7, with 8 bases that match TRBD1. The CDR3 extends over 15 amino acids. Per germline, CDR1 LNHDA and CDR2 SQIVND (reference sequence). Trimming took 5 bases from V and 0 from J; bases not matched to a gene: 6. The CDR3 DNA follows: TGTGCCAGTAGTTCAGGGGGCCCGAGCTCCTACGAGCAGTACTTC. It encodes CASSSGGPSSYEQYF. The full variable domain, its missing parts supplied by reference TRBV19 and TRBJ2-7, is DGGITQSPKYLFRKEGQNVTLSCEQNLNHDAMYWYRQDPGQGLRLIYYSQIVNDFQKGDIAEGYSVSREKKESFPLTVTSAQKNPTAFYLCASSSGGPSSYEQYFGPGTRLTVT.

This clone was detected only once. The chain carries TRBV11-1 and TRBJ2-7, with 8 bases that match TRBD1. The CDR3 consists of 15 residues. With 6 bases clipped from V and 6 bases from J, the junction kept 13 bases outside the gene matches. In germline, CDR1 is SGHAT, CDR2 FQDESV (reference sequence). The DNA for the CDR3 is TGTGCCAGCAGAAACCGGGACAGGCCGTCCGCCGAGCAGTACTTC. Its protein product is CASRNRDRPSAEQYF. The variable domain in full, with the rest retrieved from reference TRBV11-1 and TRBJ2-7, is EAEVAQSPRYKITEKSQAVAFWCDPISGHATLYWYRQILGQGPELLVQFQDESVVDDSQLPKDRFSAERLKGVDSTLKIQPAELGDSAMYLCASRNRDRPSAEQYFGPGTRLTVT.

V is TRBV7-9 and J is TRBJ2-7; D perhaps matches TRBD2 (6 bases). V was pared by 6 bases and J by 1 base, with 10 bases between. The CDR3 runs to 13 residues. Germline CDR1 is SEHNR and CDR2 is FQNEAQ (reference sequence). The CDR3 DNA reads as TGTGCCAGCAGACCCCGGGAGTCCTACGAGCAGTACTTC. It translates to CASRPRESYEQYF.

The chain is built from TRBV7-9 and TRBJ2-5, with 7 bases lining up with TRBD1. J gave up 6 bases and V 1 base, and 5 bases lay outside the gene matches. The CDR3 sequence is 14 residues long. Germline V gene sequence: CDR1 SEHNR, CDR2 FQNEAQ (reference sequence). CDR3 DNA: TGTGCCAGCAGCTTAGTGGCAGGGGGACAGACCCAGTACTTC. Its translation is CASSLVAGGQTQYF. The full variable domain, completed using reference TRBV7-9 and TRBJ2-5, is DTGVSQNPRHKITKRGQNVTFRCDPISEHNRLYWYRQTLGQGPEFLTYFQNEAQLEKSRLLSDRFSAERPKGSFSTLEIQRTEQGDSAMYLCASSLVAGGQTQYFGPGTRLLVL.

The chain joins TRBV6-2 or TRBV6-3 to TRBJ2-7, with TRBD1 matching 11 bases. This CDR3 contains 15 residues. After removal of 5 bases from V and 2 bases from J, the junction contained 5 bases not matched to a gene. The V gene's germline CDR1 is MNHEY and CDR2 SVGEGT. The CDR3 coding sequence is TGTGCCAGCAGTGCCCCGGGACAGGGGGCCTACGAGCAGTACTTC. This encodes CASSAPGQGAYEQYF.

The chain is built from TRBV5-1 and TRBJ2-7; 9 bases map to TRBD1. The CDR3 consists of 14 residues. In germline, CDR1 is SGHRS, CDR2 YFSETQ. Trimming cost V 0 bases and J 2 bases; bases outside gene matches: 0. CDR3 DNA sequence: TGCGCCAGCAGCTTGGGACAGGGGGCCTACGAGCAGTACTTC. Its protein is CASSLGQGAYEQYF.

The rearrangement uses TRBV6-2 or TRBV6-3 and TRBJ1-5; a possible D gene is TRBD1 (6 bases). Trimming took off 0 bases at V and 3 bases at J, with 12 bases between the two ends. Germline CDR1 reads MNHEY; CDR2 reads SVGEGT. This CDR3 region has 16 residues. CDR3 region: CASSYSKGDANQPQHF. The CDR3 DNA follows: TGTGCCAGCAGTTACTCGAAGGGGGACGCCAATCAGCCCCAGCATTTT.

V gene TRBV15 combines with J gene TRBJ1-1; D unclear. From germline, CDR1 is LNHNV and CDR2 YYDKDF (reference sequence). The CDR3 sequence is 16 residues long. Between the trimmed V and J ends, which lost 3 bases and 1 base, there was a span of 15 bases. The CDR3 DNA sequence: TGTGCCACCAGCAGGACCGGCGGGCTGAGGAACACTGAAGCTTTCTTT. It specifies CATSRTGGLRNTEAFF.

V gene TRBV6-6 combines with J gene TRBJ1-3; 8 bases fit TRBD1. Trimming at V came to 7 bases and at J to 4 bases, leaving 9 bases not matched to a gene. This CDR3 spans 15 amino acids. Germline CDR1 MNHNY, CDR2 SVGAGI (reference sequence). The chain's CDR3 is CASTQTGEVGNTIYF. The DNA of the CDR3 is TGTGCCAGCACCCAGACAGGGGAAGTCGGAAACACCATATATTTT.

The chain carries TRBV14 and TRBJ2-1, with TRBD2 identical over 7 bases. Trimming at V came to 4 bases and at J to 5 bases, leaving 8 bases not matched to a gene. CDR1 SGHDN and CDR2 FVKESK come from the germline V gene. The CDR3 has 15 amino acids. The CDR3 coding sequence is TGTGCCAGCAGCCCGCTGGTAGCGGGCAACAATGAGCAGTTCTTC. Amino acid sequence: CASSPLVAGNNEQFF.

The chain recombines TRBV14 with TRBJ2-7; D is uncertain. The CDR3 length is 13 residues. Germline V gene data show CDR1 as SGHDN and CDR2 as FVKESK. V lost 4 bases and J 8 bases, leaving 15 bases between the germline ends. CDR3 protein: CASSLTRTDKQYF. The CDR3 DNA sequence: TGTGCCAGCAGCCTGACCAGAACCGACAAGCAGTACTTC.